Described below is a single T cell receptor beta chain sequence and its context. This sample stems from a study of control samples from healthy donors and cancer patients. The assay was immunoSEQ multiplex PCR, and TCRdb's table has in-frame clones only and misses some. The table includes 150,000 to 200,000 clones, about 90% detected once. The germline gives CDR1 LGHNA, CDR2 YSLEER. Trimming removed 0 bases from V and 5 bases from J, with 10 bases in between. The CDR3 has 15 amino acids. Source material: blood. The chain uses TRBV4-3 and TRBJ2-2; D may match TRBD1 or TRBD2 (6 bases each). The sequence came from a woman aged 45 to 65 in good health. CDR3 residues: CASSQEGGGTGELFF. The CDR3 DNA sequence: TGCGCCAGCAGCCAAGAGGGGGGCGGAACCGGGGAGCTGTTTTTT.